This T cell receptor beta chain was captured in a study of blood T cell repertoires in COVID-19. This clone has a handful of counts. The assay was immunoSEQ multiplex PCR, and TCRdb's table has in-frame clones only and misses some. The sample carries some 110,000 clones, 84% recorded once. V lost 4 bases and J lost 0, with 10 bases in between. This CDR3 comprises 15 residues. The V gene's germline CDR1 is SGHTA and CDR2 FQGNSA. This chain uses TRBV7-2 with TRBJ1-3; tentative D call: TRBD1 (5 bases). The clonotype originates from a woman aged 25 to 39 who had recovered from COVID-19. Sequencing used PBMCs or T cells enriched from blood (not recorded which). Here the CDR3 reads CASSSQTVSGNTIYF. CDR3 DNA: TGTGCCAGCAGCTCCCAGACAGTCTCTGGAAACACCATATATTTT.